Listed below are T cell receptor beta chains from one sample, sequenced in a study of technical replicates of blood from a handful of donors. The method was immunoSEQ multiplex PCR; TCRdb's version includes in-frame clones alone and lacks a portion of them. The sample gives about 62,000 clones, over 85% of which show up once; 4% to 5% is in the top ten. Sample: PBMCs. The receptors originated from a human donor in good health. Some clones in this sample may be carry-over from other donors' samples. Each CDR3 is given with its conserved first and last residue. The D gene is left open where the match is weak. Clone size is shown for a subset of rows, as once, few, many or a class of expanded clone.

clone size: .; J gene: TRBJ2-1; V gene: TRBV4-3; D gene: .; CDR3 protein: CASSQSEEGPNEQFF; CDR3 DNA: TGCGCCAGCAGCCAGTCGGAAGAGGGCCCCAATGAGCAGTTCTTC
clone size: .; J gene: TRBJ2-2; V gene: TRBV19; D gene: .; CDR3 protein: CASRTSRFANTGELFF; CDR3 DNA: TGTGCCAGTAGAACTAGTCGATTCGCGAACACCGGGGAGCTGTTTTTT
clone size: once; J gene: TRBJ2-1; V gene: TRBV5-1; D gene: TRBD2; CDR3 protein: CASSVGLAAEQFF; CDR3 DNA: TGCGCCAGCAGCGTGGGACTAGCGGCTGAGCAGTTCTTC
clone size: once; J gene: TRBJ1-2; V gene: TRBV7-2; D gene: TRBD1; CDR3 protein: CASSLGTGGYGYTF; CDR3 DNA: TGTGCCAGCAGCTTAGGGACAGGGGGCTATGGCTACACCTTC
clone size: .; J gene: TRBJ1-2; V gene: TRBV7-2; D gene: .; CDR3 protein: CASSLQSNYGYTF; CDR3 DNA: TGTGCCAGCAGCTTACAGTCCAACTATGGCTACACCTTC
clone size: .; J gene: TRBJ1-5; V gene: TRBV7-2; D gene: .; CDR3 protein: CASSLGGLGAQPQHF; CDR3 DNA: TGTGCCAGCAGCTTAGGGGGCTTGGGGGCTCAGCCCCAGCATTTT
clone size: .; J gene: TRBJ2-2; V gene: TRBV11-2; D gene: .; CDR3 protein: CASSLRFGSTGELFF; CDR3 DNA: TGTGCCAGCAGCTTACGGTTCGGGTCCACCGGGGAGCTGTTTTTT
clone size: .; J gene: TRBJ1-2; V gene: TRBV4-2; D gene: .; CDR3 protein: CASSQETGTYGYTF; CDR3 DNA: TGTGCCAGCAGCCAAGAGACAGGTACTTATGGCTACACCTTC
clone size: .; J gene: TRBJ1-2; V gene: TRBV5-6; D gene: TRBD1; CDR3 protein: CASSSYGQAIYGYTF; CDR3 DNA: TGTGCCAGCAGCTCCTACGGACAGGCTATCTATGGCTACACCTTC
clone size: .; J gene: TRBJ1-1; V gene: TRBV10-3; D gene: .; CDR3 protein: CAVGRETTEAFF; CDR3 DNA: TGTGCCGTTGGGCGCGAGACCACTGAAGCTTTCTTT
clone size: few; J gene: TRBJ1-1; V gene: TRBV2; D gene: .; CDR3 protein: CASSEQGLSEAFF; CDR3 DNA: TGTGCCAGCAGTGAACAGGGTCTCAGTGAAGCTTTCTTT
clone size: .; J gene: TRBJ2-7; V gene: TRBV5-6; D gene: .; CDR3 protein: CASSFPGAEQYF; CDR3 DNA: TGTGCCAGCAGCTTTCCAGGGGCCGAGCAGTACTTC
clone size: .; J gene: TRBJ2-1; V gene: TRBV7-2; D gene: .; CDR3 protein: CASSTRGLAANEQFF; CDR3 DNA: TGTGCCAGCAGCACCCGGGGGCTAGCGGCCAATGAGCAGTTCTTC
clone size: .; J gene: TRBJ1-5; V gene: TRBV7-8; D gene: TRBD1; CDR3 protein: CASSQRQGDGPQHF; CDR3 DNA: TGTGCCAGCAGCCAACGACAGGGTGATGGGCCCCAGCATTTT
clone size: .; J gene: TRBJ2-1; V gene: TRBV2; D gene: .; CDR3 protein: CASSAAGEAYNEQFF; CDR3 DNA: TGTGCCAGCAGCGCTGCCGGGGAAGCCTACAATGAGCAGTTCTTC
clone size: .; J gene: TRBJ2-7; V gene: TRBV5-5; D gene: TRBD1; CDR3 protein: CASRAGTGIYEQYF; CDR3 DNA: TGTGCCAGCAGGGCCGGGACAGGAATATACGAGCAGTACTTC
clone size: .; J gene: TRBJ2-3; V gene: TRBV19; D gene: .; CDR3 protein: CASSMRDRGDTQYF; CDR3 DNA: TGTGCCAGTAGTATGCGGGACAGAGGAGATACGCAGTATTTT
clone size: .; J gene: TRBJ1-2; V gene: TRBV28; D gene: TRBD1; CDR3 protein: CASSSPGQINYGYTF; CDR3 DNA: TGTGCCAGCAGTTCACCGGGACAGATTAACTATGGCTACACCTTC
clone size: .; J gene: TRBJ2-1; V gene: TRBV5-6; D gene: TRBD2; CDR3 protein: CASSLPFLLAGNSEQFF; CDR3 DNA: TGTGCCAGCAGCTTGCCTTTTTTACTAGCGGGTAACTCAGAGCAGTTCTTC
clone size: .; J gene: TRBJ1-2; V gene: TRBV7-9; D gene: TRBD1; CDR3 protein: CASSPGQGTNYGYTF; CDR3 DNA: TGTGCCAGCAGTCCAGGACAGGGCACTAACTATGGCTACACCTTC
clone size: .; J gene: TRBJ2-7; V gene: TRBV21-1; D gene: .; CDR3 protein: CASSKSARALYEQYF; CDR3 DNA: TGTGCCAGCAGCAAATCGGCCAGGGCCCTCTACGAGCAGTACTTC
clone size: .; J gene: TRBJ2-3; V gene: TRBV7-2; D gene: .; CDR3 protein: CASRGSFRGTDTQYF; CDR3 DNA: TGTGCCAGCAGGGGTTCTTTCCGGGGCACAGATACGCAGTATTTT
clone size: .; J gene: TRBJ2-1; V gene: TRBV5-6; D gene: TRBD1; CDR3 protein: CASSFGTGSYNEQFF; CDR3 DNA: TGTGCCAGCAGCTTTGGGACAGGGAGCTACAATGAGCAGTTCTTC
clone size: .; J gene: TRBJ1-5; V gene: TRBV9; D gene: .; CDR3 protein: CASSPKTGQNQPQHF; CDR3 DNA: TGTGCCAGCAGCCCTAAGACAGGCCAGAATCAGCCCCAGCATTTT
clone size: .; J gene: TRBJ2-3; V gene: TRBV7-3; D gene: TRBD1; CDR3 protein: CASSLKGASTDTQYF; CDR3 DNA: TGTGCCAGCAGCTTAAAGGGGGCTAGCACAGATACGCAGTATTTT
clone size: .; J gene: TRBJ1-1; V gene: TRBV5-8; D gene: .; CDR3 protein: CASSVLMNTEAFF; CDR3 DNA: TGTGCCAGCAGCGTACTCATGAACACTGAAGCTTTCTTT
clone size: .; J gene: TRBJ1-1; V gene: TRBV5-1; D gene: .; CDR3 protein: CASSMDGVRTEAFF; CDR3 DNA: TGCGCCAGCAGCATGGACGGGGTGAGGACTGAAGCTTTCTTT
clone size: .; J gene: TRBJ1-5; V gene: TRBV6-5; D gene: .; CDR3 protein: CASSYSGSQNQPQHF; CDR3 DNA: TGTGCCAGCAGTTACTCGGGCAGTCAAAATCAGCCCCAGCATTTT
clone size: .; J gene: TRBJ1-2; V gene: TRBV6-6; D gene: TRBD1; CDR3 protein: CASNPRTGSGYTF; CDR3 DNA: TGTGCCAGCAACCCCCGGACAGGATCTGGCTACACCTTC
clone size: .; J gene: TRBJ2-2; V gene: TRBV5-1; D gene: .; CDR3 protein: CASSFTSRGSHGELFF; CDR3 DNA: TGCGCCAGCAGCTTTACTAGCAGGGGGTCTCACGGGGAGCTGTTTTTT
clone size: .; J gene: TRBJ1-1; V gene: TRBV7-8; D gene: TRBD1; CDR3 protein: CASSSGQGDTEAFF; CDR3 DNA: TGTGCCAGCAGCTCTGGACAGGGAGATACTGAAGCTTTCTTT
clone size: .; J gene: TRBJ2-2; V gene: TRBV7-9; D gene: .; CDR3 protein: CASSLYNGELFF; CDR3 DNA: TGTGCCAGCAGCTTGTATAACGGGGAGCTGTTTTTT
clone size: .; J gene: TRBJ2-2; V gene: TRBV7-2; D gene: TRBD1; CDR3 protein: CASSLPHRGDTGELFF; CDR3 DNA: TGTGCCAGCAGCTTACCGCACAGGGGGGACACCGGGGAGCTGTTTTTT
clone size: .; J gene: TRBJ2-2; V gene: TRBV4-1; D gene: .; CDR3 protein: CASSQTSPPGELFF; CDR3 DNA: TGCGCCAGCAGCCAAACTAGCCCTCCCGGGGAGCTGTTTTTT
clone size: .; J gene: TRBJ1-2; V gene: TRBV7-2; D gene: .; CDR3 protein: CASSFRAMGRSGYTF; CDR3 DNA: TGTGCCAGCAGCTTCAGGGCCATGGGGAGGAGTGGCTACACCTTC
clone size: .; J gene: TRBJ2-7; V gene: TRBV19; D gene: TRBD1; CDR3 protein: CASSIGWTGASYEQYF; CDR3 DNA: TGTGCCAGTAGTATAGGGTGGACAGGAGCTTCCTACGAGCAGTACTTC
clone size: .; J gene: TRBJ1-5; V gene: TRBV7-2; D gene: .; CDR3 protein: CASSQDSPIYSNQPQHF; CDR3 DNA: TGTGCCAGCAGCCAGGACTCTCCCATATATAGCAATCAGCCCCAGCATTTT
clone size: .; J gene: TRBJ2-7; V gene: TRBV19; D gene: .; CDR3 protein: CASSIEPTVSYEQYF; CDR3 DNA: TGTGCCAGTAGTATAGAGCCGACTGTCTCCTACGAGCAGTACTTC
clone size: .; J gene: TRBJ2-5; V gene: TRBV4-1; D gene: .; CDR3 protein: CASSQVGPETQYF; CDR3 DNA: TGCGCCAGCAGCCAGGTTGGCCCGGAGACCCAGTACTTC
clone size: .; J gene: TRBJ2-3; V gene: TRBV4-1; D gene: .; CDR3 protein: CASSFPGLTDTQYF; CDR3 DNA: TGCGCCAGCAGCTTCCCGGGACTTACAGATACGCAGTATTTT
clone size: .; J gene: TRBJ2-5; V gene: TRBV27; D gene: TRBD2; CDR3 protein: CASSLSSGEPETQYF; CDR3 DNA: TGTGCCAGCAGTTTATCGAGCGGGGAGCCAGAGACCCAGTACTTC
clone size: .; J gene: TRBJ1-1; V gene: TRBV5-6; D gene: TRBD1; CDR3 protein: CASSLGPQGAGTEAFF; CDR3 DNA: TGTGCCAGCAGCTTGGGCCCACAGGGGGCGGGAACTGAAGCTTTCTTT
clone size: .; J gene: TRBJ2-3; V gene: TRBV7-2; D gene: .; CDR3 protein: CASSLDFSTDTQYF; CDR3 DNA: TGTGCCAGCAGCTTGGACTTCAGCACAGATACGCAGTATTTT
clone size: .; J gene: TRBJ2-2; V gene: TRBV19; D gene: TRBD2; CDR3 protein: CASSIPRLAGTGELFF; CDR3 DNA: TGTGCCAGTAGTATACCGAGACTAGCGGGCACCGGGGAGCTGTTTTTT
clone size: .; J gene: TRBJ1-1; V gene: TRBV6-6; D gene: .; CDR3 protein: CASSPRVSEAFF; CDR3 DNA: TGTGCCAGCAGCCCCAGGGTTAGTGAAGCTTTCTTT
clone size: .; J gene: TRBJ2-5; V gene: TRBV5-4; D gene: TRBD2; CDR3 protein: CASSIKTSVAETQYF; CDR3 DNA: TGTGCCAGCAGCATCAAGACTAGCGTCGCGGAGACCCAGTACTTC
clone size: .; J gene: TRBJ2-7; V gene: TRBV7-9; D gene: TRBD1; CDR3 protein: CASSLAGQASHEQYF; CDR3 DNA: TGTGCCAGCAGCTTAGCGGGACAGGCCTCCCACGAGCAGTACTTC
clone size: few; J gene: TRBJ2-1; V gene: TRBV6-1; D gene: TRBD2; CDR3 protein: CASSERTSGRDEQFF; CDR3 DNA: TGTGCCAGCAGTGAACGGACTAGCGGGAGAGATGAGCAGTTCTTC
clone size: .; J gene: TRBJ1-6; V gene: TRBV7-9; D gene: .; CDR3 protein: CASSLGSGLSYSPLHF; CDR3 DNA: TGTGCCAGCAGCTTAGGGTCGGGTCTCTCGTATTCACCCCTCCACTTT
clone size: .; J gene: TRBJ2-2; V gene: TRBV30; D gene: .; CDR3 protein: CAKDRSAGELFF; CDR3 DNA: TGTGCCAAGGATCGAAGCGCCGGGGAGCTGTTTTTT
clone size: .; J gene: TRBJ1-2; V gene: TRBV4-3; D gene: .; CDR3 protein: CASSQDLTAGAKYGYTF; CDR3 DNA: TGCGCCAGCAGCCAAGATCTCACGGCGGGGGCGAAGTATGGCTACACCTTC
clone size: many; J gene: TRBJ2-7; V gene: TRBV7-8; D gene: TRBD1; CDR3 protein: CASSLVLGTGDEQYF; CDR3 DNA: TGTGCCAGCAGCTTAGTGCTGGGGACAGGGGACGAGCAGTACTTC
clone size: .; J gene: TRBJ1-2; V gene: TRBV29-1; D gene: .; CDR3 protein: CSVQGTSGYTF; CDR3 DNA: TGCAGCGTACAGGGTACAAGCGGCTACACCTTC
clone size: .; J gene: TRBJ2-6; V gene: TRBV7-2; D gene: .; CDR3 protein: CASSAGGTGANVLTF; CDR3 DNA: TGTGCCAGCAGCGCCGGGGGAACTGGGGCCAACGTCCTGACTTTC
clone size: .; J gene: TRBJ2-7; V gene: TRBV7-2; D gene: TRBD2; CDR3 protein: CASSSRLAGALEQYF; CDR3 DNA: TGTGCCAGCAGCTCCCGACTAGCGGGAGCTCTCGAGCAGTACTTC